This is a list of T cell receptor beta chains from one sample in a study of blood T cell repertoires in COVID-19. The repertoire was sequenced with immunoSEQ multiplex PCR; TCRdb's copy has only in-frame clones and lacks some. The table lists about 200,000 clones, 70% to 90% of them singletons. The sequencing input was peripheral blood. The receptors shown here come from a woman of 80 years or more with acute or convalescent COVID-19. Each CDR3 is given with its conserved first and last residue. The D gene is left open where the match is weak. Some rows have no size entry. The others give once, few or many, or a class for an expanded clone.

abundance,d_gene,j_gene,v_gene,len,CDR3aa,CDR3nt
-,-,TRBJ2-5,TRBV5-1,14,CASSLNRVGETQYF,TGCGCCAGCAGCTTGAACAGGGTGGGGGAGACCCAGTACTTC
-,-,TRBJ2-4,TRBV18,15,CASSPGLLAKNIQYF,TGTGCCAGCTCACCGGGGCTTCTAGCCAAAAACATTCAGTACTTC
-,TRBD1,TRBJ2-7,TRBV4-3,19,CASSQVGTGGRKGSYEQYF,TGCGCCAGCAGCCAAGTCGGGACAGGGGGCCGAAAAGGCTCCTACGAGCAGTACTTC
-,TRBD2,TRBJ2-1,TRBV10-2,14,CASTFSGTYNEQFF,TGCGCCAGCACATTTAGCGGGACCTACAATGAGCAGTTCTTC
once,TRBD1,TRBJ1-1,TRBV7-9,12,CASDRVNTEAFF,TGTGCCAGCGACAGGGTGAACACTGAAGCTTTCTTT
-,TRBD1,TRBJ2-7,TRBV29-1,14,CSVVAGGISYEQYF,TGCAGCGTTGTGGCAGGGGGCATTTCCTACGAGCAGTACTTC
once,TRBD2,TRBJ2-5,TRBV28,15,CATSGIGLAEETQYF,TGTGCCACCTCGGGTATCGGACTAGCGGAAGAGACCCAGTACTTC
-,-,TRBJ2-2,TRBV5-1,15,CASSLGLAHAGELFF,TGCGCCAGCAGCTTGGGTCTAGCGCACGCCGGGGAGCTGTTTTTT
-,TRBD1,TRBJ1-6,TRBV6-5,14,CASRFQGADSPLHF,TGTGCCAGCAGGTTTCAGGGGGCAGATTCACCCCTCCACTTT
-,-,TRBJ2-7,TRBV2,16,CASKRLGTRDTYEQYF,TGTGCCAGCAAACGCCTGGGTACGAGGGACACCTACGAGCAGTACTTC
-,TRBD1,TRBJ2-7,TRBV12-3/TRBV12-4,13,CASSGTGTYEQYF,TGTGCCAGCAGCGGGACAGGGACCTACGAGCAGTACTTC
-,-,TRBJ2-3,TRBV7-2,16,CASSPYGSRSADTQYF,TGTGCCAGCAGCCCATACGGGAGTAGATCCGCAGATACGCAGTATTTT
-,-,TRBJ1-4,TRBV18,17,CASSPPNTGAVNEKLFF,TGTGCCAGCTCACCACCAAACACAGGCGCCGTTAATGAAAAACTGTTTTTT
-,-,TRBJ2-6,TRBV24-1,19,CATSDSLWTGSSGANVLTF,TGTGCCACCAGTGATTCCTTATGGACGGGAAGCTCTGGGGCCAACGTCCTGACTTTC
-,-,TRBJ2-1,TRBV7-9,15,CASSALAGYTNEQFF,TGTGCCAGCAGCGCCTTGGCGGGATACACGAATGAGCAGTTCTTC
-,TRBD1,TRBJ1-4,TRBV7-2,14,CASSLTGLGEKLFF,TGTGCCAGCAGCTTGACAGGGTTGGGTGAAAAACTGTTTTTT
-,-,TRBJ1-3,TRBV9,13,CASSLRLADTIYF,TGTGCCAGCAGCTTACGCCTGGCGGACACCATATATTTT
once,-,TRBJ1-2,TRBV25-1,14,CASSEVWTDYGYTF,TGTGCCAGCAGTGAGGTTTGGACAGACTATGGCTACACCTTC
-,-,TRBJ1-1,TRBV11-3,14,CASSFTGRNTEAFF,TGTGCCAGCAGCTTTACAGGGCGTAACACTGAAGCTTTCTTT
-,-,TRBJ2-7,TRBV10-3,13,CAIRTDSSYEQYF,TGTGCCATCCGGACAGACAGCTCCTACGAGCAGTACTTC